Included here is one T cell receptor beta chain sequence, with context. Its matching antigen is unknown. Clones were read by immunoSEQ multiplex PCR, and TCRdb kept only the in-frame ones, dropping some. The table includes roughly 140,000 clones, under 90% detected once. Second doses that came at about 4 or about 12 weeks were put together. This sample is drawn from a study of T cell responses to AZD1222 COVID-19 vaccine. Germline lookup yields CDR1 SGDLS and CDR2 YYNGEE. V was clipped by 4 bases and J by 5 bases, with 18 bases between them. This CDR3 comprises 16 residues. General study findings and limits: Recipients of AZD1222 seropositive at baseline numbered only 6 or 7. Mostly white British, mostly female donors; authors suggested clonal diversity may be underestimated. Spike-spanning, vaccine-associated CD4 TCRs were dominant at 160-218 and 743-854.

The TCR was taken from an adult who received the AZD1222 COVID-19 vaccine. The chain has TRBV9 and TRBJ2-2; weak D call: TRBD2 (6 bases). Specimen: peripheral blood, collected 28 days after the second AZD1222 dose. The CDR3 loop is CASSSRGTGRTGELFF. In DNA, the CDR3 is TGTGCCAGCAGCTCCCGCGGGACGGGGAGAACCGGGGAGCTGTTTTTT.